This entry describes one T cell receptor (beta chain). This sample was included in a study of blood T cell repertoires in COVID-19. Two negative PCRs, clearance, or symptom resolution characterized the recovered Cohort 3 donors. Germline assignment: CDR1 MNHEY and CDR2 SMNVEV (reference sequence). V lost 5 bases and J lost 12; bases outside the gene matches: 7. There are 12 residues in the CDR3. Generated by immunoSEQ multiplex PCR, the TCRdb table keeps only in-frame clones and is missing some. This table has 290,000 or so clones, around nine tenths appearing once. This receptor was obtained from a woman aged 25 to 39 who had recovered from COVID-19. The genes are TRBV27 and TRBJ2-7, with 10 bases lining up with TRBD2. The sequenced sample was PBMCs or T cells enriched from blood (not recorded which). The CDR3 protein is CASSRTSGRSYF. The CDR3 region has the DNA TGTGCCAGCAGTCGGACTAGCGGCAGATCGTACTTC.